This T cell receptor beta chain comes out of a study of shared clonotypes between healthy human individuals. The CDR3 runs 18 residues. Study-wide points: Rarefaction indicated that sorted-subset sequencing remained incomplete although depth was large. Investigators expected sequencing depth to affect clonotype sharing among donors.

Concerning this clone: The antigen is undetermined.

Assay used: immunoSEQ multiplex PCR; TCRdb lists only in-frame clones, some missing. This sample yields some 2 million clones, of which 90% to 95% are seen a single time; more than 0.1% belongs to the top ten. The chain joins TRBV7-5 to TRBJ1-3. TRBV7-5 corresponds to a pseudogene. The material sequenced was naive CD4+ T cells sorted from blood. Subset reported: CD45RA+ positively selected. The source of this sequence is a man aged 18 to 29 in good health. The CDR3 region has the DNA TGTGCCAGAACCGCTAACATTAAAAACTCGAGCTCTGGAAACACCATATATTTT. Its protein product is CARTANIKNSSSGNTIYF.